What follows are 5 T cell receptor beta chains derived from one specimen sequenced in a study of T cell changes during pregnancy in multiple sclerosis. Profiling relied on immunoSEQ multiplex PCR, and the TCRdb table lists in-frame clones only, not all of them. The data show 45,000 to 55,000 clones, with approximately 92% seen just once and just under 1% held by the top ten. The material was peripheral blood, obtained after pregnancy. Every receptor here comes from a female donor with multiple sclerosis, enrolled in a pregnancy study.

The chain joins TRBV7-8 to TRBJ1-2; 9 bases fit TRBD1. Per germline, CDR1 SGHVS and CDR2 FQNEAQ. Trimming cost V 5 bases and J 4 bases; bases outside gene matches: 11. CDR3 length: 16 amino acids. Written as DNA, the CDR3 is TGTGCCAGCAGCAAAGATCTACAGGGGGCGACCTATGGCTACACCTTC. Translation: CASSKDLQGATYGYTF.

The chain couples TRBV2 to TRBJ2-5, with D maybe TRBD1 (5 bases). This CDR3 comprises 15 residues. Trimming removed 4 bases at V and 3 bases at J, with 15 bases between. Germline V gives CDR1 SNHLY, CDR2 FYNNEI. CDR3 sequence (DNA): TGTGCCAGCAGTGTAGGGGTAAACGGCGAAGAGACCCAGTACTTC. It translates to CASSVGVNGEETQYF. Complete variable domain (other parts from reference TRBV2 and TRBJ2-5): EPEVTQTPSHQVTQMGQEVILRCVPISNHLYFYWYRQILGQKVEFLVSFYNNEISEKSEIFDDQFSVERPDGSNFTLKIRSTKLEDSAMYFCASSVGVNGEETQYFGPGTRLLVL.

The chain couples TRBV5-1 to TRBJ2-7; 9 nucleotides agree with TRBD1. This CDR3 is 14 amino acids long. The germline V gene encodes CDR1 SGHRS and CDR2 YFSETQ. V dropped 6 bases and J dropped 1; count of bases not matched to a gene: 5. CDR3 loop: CASMTTGGSYEQYF. CDR3 in DNA: TGCGCCAGCATGACGACAGGGGGATCCTACGAGCAGTACTTC.

The CDR3 is CASSYSSPTREQFF. The CDR3 DNA follows: TGTGCCAGCAGTTACTCGAGTCCCACCAGGGAGCAGTTCTTC. The chain links TRBV6-5 to TRBJ2-1; D is undetermined. The V and J ends lost 0 bases and 10 bases respectively, with 13 bases between them. Germline CDR1 MNHEY, CDR2 SVGAGI. CDR3 length: 14 residues.

The rearrangement uses TRBV7-8 and TRBJ1-1; no firm D call. This CDR3 is built from 13 residues. V gave up 0 bases and J gave up 6 bases, with 8 bases separating them. Germline V gene sequence: CDR1 SGHVS, CDR2 FQNEAQ. CDR3 region: CASSLAAQAEAFF. In DNA, the CDR3 is TGTGCCAGCAGCTTAGCGGCACAAGCTGAAGCTTTCTTT.